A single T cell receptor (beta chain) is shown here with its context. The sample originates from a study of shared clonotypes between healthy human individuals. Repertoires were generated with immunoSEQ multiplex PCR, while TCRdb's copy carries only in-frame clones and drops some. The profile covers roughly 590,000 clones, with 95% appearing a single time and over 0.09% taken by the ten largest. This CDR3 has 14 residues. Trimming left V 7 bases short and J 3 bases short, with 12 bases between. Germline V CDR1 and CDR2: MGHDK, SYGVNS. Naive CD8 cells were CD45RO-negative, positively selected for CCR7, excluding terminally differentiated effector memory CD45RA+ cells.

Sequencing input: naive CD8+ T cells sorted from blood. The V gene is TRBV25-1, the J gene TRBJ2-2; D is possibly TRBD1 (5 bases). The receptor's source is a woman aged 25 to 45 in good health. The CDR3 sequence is CASIGAEYTGELFF. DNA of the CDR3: TGTGCCAGCATTGGGGCAGAGTACACCGGGGAGCTGTTTTTT. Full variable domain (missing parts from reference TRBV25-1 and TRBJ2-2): EADIYQTPRYLVIGTGKKITLECSQTMGHDKMYWYQQDPGMELHLIHYSYGVNSTEKGDLSSESTVSRIRTEHFPLTLESARPSHTSQYLCASIGAEYTGELFFGEGSRLTVL.